These 4 T cell receptor beta chains share one sample of origin, sequenced in a study of blood T cell repertoires in COVID-19. Profiling relied on immunoSEQ multiplex PCR, and the TCRdb table lists in-frame clones only, not all of them. The repertoire holds under 250,000 clones, with 82% as singletons. Input material: peripheral blood. These receptors were obtained from a woman aged 70-85 years with acute or convalescent COVID-19.

The V gene is TRBV18, the J gene TRBJ2-7, with a tentative D call TRBD1 (6 bases). Trimming left V 2 bases short and J 4 bases short, with 9 bases between. The CDR3 length is 13 residues. CDR1 KGHSH and CDR2 LQKENI come from the germline V gene. CDR3 DNA sequence: TGTGCCAGCTCACCAGGGACACGGTACGAGCAGTACTTC. As protein: CASSPGTRYEQYF.

For the CDR3, the DNA is TGCGCCAGCAGCCTACTAGCGGGGAGCTCCTACAATGAGCAGTTCTTC. It yields the protein CASSLLAGSSYNEQFF. V and J are TRBV5-1 and TRBJ2-1; 10 nucleotides line up with TRBD2. Germline values: CDR1 SGHRS, CDR2 YFSETQ. This CDR3 is 16 amino acids long. With 4 bases clipped from V and 0 bases from J, the junction kept 4 bases outside the gene matches.

The chain carries TRBV2 and TRBJ2-3; 7 nucleotides agree with TRBD2. Germline CDR1 and CDR2: SNHLY and FYNNEI. With 1 base clipped from V and 6 bases from J, the junction kept 7 bases outside the gene matches. The CDR3 has 15 amino acids. The DNA of the CDR3 is TGTGCCAGCAGTGAAGGGGAGGGGACGTTTGATACGCAGTATTTT. It encodes CASSEGEGTFDTQYF.

The chain recombines TRBV10-1 with TRBJ2-7; the match to TRBD1 covers 8 bases. The CDR3 spans 13 residues. Germline values: CDR1 WNHNN, CDR2 SYGVQD (reference sequence). V was pared by 5 bases and J by 7 bases, with 7 bases of the junction left unmatched. The CDR3 here is CASSWDRSGEQYF. CDR3 nucleotides: TGCGCCAGCAGTTGGGACAGGTCGGGGGAGCAGTACTTC.